This entry features one TCR beta chain sequence. What it binds is unknown. Germline V gene sequence: CDR1 SGHRS, CDR2 YFSETQ. The CDR3 extends over 15 amino acids. V was trimmed by 4 bases and J by 2 bases, leaving 15 bases between them. This sample was included in a study of cytomegalovirus exposure and HLA in healthy donors. Study-level information: Findings of an earlier analysis included under 140 million unique TCR beta sequences from 200 million or so T cells. Genotyping of more than 300 donors showed that around 81% belonged to the Caucasian-associated ancestry cluster.

13 Jbeta primers and 60 Vbeta primers were used for the PCR. Produced via immunoSEQ multiplex PCR; TCRdb's table is partial and in-frame only. In the table there are approximately 100,000 clones, roughly 63% of which are singletons. The study, taken as a whole, reports: Later analysis revealed greater clonal expansion in HLA-associated TCR beta chains than in equally common others. In a later analysis, a missense DCLRE1C variant was linked to TCR beta V- and J-gene trimming.

What was sequenced was PBMCs. This rearrangement joins TRBV5-1 to TRBJ2-5, with TRBD1 as a possible D gene (5 bases). This clonotype was sampled from a woman in her seventies in good health and CMV-seropositive. CDR3 bases: TGCGCCAGCAGCCTCTCAGGGTTCTGGCAAGAGACCCAGTACTTC. As protein: CASSLSGFWQETQYF.